This T cell receptor (beta chain) appears in the sequencing data of a study of T-cell reconstitution after alpha-beta-depleted transplantation in children. Findings of the study overall: T cells produced anew were the main source of T-cell counts and diversity one year after transplant. At around two months after transplant, the alpha-beta T cells were reportedly derived from several hundred expanded clones that came from non-depleted graft cells. The high TCRbeta diversity at day 60 in some patients came from surviving recipient T cells and thymic progenitors.

On this clonotype: Its antigen is not known.

The TCRbeta library was prepared with unique molecular identifiers. TCRdb recomputed calls from the PCR reads with MiXCR, one row per CDR3 protein. The sample has over 200,000 distinct CDR3 sequences, under 8.5% seen once. V shed 6 bases, J shed 5 bases, and the junction held 19 bases outside the gene matches. The germline CDR1 and CDR2 sequences are DFQATT and SNEGSKA (reference sequence). This CDR3 has 17 amino acids. The material was PBMCs, mostly from graft donor cells, obtained 360 days after TCRalphabeta/CD19-depleted stem cell transplant. The chain links TRBV20-1 to TRBJ2-5; 9 bases are shared with TRBD1. The source of this sequence is a male patient aged 2 to 10 who had a stem cell transplant for acute myeloid leukemia, so the T cells may come from the graft donor. CDR3 in DNA: TGCAGTGCGGGGGTCGTTAACAGGGGGCGAGAAAGGGAGACCCAGTACTTC. It codes for CSAGVVNRGRERETQYF.